This T cell receptor (beta chain) appears in the sequencing data of a study of regulatory T cells in long-lasting Graves disease. HTBI primers from iRepertoire and Arm-PCR of CDR3 regions yielded the TCR beta libraries. TCRdb re-derived calls from the multiplex PCR reads in MiXCR, one entry per CDR3 protein. The sample includes about half a million distinct CDR3 sequences, about 12% of them seen just once. This clonotype occurred many times. Time point reported: newly diagnosed GD, antithyroid drugs for less than 3 months. PBMC RNA served as the TCR library source. CDR3 size: 19 residues. The V gene lost 5 bases and the J gene lost 0 bases, with 23 bases spanning the gap. Germline CDR1 KGHDR, CDR2 SFDVKD. This sample was also put to use in a study of T cells in Graves' hyperthyroidism and ophthalmopathy.

This chain uses TRBV24-1 with TRBJ2-3; D is unclear. This specimen was peripheral blood mononuclear cells (PBMCs), taken at new diagnosis, from a patient treated with antithyroid drugs. This sequence was found in a woman aged 25 to 39 with Graves disease. CDR3 in DNA: TGTGCCACCAGTGGAGGCGTTCGGCACAGATCCTCTAGCACAGATACGCAGTATTTT. As protein: CATSGGVRHRSSSTDTQYF.